This T cell receptor (beta chain) was retrieved from a study of CD8 T cells in ankylosing spondylitis. J lost 2 bases, V lost 11 bases, and 12 bases had no gene match. Germline CDR1 SGHAT, CDR2 FQDESV (reference sequence). The CDR3 covers 15 residues. Of note for this clonotype: The antigen remains undetermined.

General study points: Seemingly distinctive of ankylosing spondylitis blood was a TCR beta motif formed by eight highly homologous variants. Disease-linked clones were CD8+ and relatively rare in peripheral blood.

TCRdb used MiXCR to reprocess the 5' RACE reads, holding one entry per CDR3 protein. The table records a few hundred thousand distinct CDR3 sequences, roughly 13% of them present only once. This chain uses TRBV11-1 with TRBJ2-1; the match to TRBD2 covers 7 bases. This sequence originates from a male donor with ankylosing spondylitis. Sequencing was carried out using blood, either unsorted or a sorted T cell fraction (not recorded which). This chain's CDR3 is CASHSSGTPYNEQFF. The CDR3 DNA reads as TGTGCCTCACATTCTAGCGGAACCCCCTACAATGAGCAGTTCTTC.